One sample yielded the 28 T cell receptor beta chains listed below, sequenced in a study of T cells in Graves' hyperthyroidism and ophthalmopathy. Researchers amplified the TCR beta CDR3 regions from RNA transcripts. A set of HTBI primers served as the primers for a first-round RT-PCR of the TCR CDR3. Each CDR3 protein gets one entry after TCRdb re-called the multiplex PCR reads with MiXCR. The table has hundreds of thousands of distinct CDR3 sequences, 45% seen once. Sequenced input: peripheral blood or thyroid tissue (not recorded which). These receptors came from an adult man with Graves' disease, either hyperthyroidism or ophthalmopathy (not recorded which).

As concerns this clonotype: The junction shows a germline mismatch at one end, possibly a read error. This chain joins TRBV7-7 and TRBJ2-2; 8 nucleotides line up with TRBD1. Germline V gene data show CDR1 as SSHAT and CDR2 as FNYEAQ (reference sequence). The CDR3 extends over 17 amino acids. CDR3 residues: CASSLIPGQVNTGELFF. The CDR3 DNA follows: TGTGCTAGCAGCTTAATCCCGGGACAGGTCAACACCGGGGAGCTGTTTTTT.

This rearrangement joins TRBV5-6 to TRBJ1-5, with 11 bases lining up with TRBD1. Germline CDR1 SGHDT, CDR2 YYEEEE. V shed 4 bases, J shed 2 bases, and the junction held 5 bases outside the gene matches. This CDR3 comprises 16 residues. The CDR3 DNA follows: TGTGCCAGCAGCGGGGGACAGGGGGACCGCAATCAGCCCCAGCATTTT. The encoded protein is CASSGGQGDRNQPQHF.

This clonotype was found a few times. The genes are TRBV7-2 and TRBJ2-2, with TRBD2 matching over 10 bases. Germline CDR1 reads SGHTA; CDR2 reads FQGNSA. This CDR3 contains 16 residues. V was clipped by 1 base and J by 5 bases; unmatched bases: 4. CDR3 nucleotide sequence: TGTGCCAGCAGCTTAGTGGCTAGCGGGGGTACCGGGGAGCTGTTTTTT. Translating it yields CASSLVASGGTGELFF.

As for this clonotype: Its ends do not fully match the called genes, so a read error is possible. This rearrangement joins TRBV5-5 to TRBJ1-6; the D is unclear. This CDR3 contains 17 residues. Germline V gives CDR1 SGHKS, CDR2 YYEKEE (reference sequence). The CDR3 sequence is CASSLELLGRRDSALHF. The CDR3 coding sequence is TGTGCCAGCAGCTTGGAGTTATTAGGGAGGCGAGATTCAGCCCTCCACTTT. The full variable domain, completed using reference TRBV5-5 and TRBJ1-6, is DAGVTQSPTHLIKTRGQQVTLRCSPISGHKSVSWYQQVLGQGPQFIFQYYEKEERGRGNFPDRFSARQFPNYSSELNVNALLLGDSALYLCASSLELLGRRDSALHFGNGTRLTVT.

With respect to this clonotype: The conserved final phenylalanine or tryptophan is absent from the CDR3, which likely points to a read error. It is unclear where the CDR3 begins or ends on the DNA, so no DNA is shown, and the CDR3 is as TCRdb lists it. V is TRBV10-3 and J is TRBJ1-3. The CDR3 has 9 amino acids, counting both end residues. Germline V gives CDR1 ENHRY, CDR2 SYGVKD. This CDR3 reads CAISEPGMA.

V gene TRBV9 combines with J gene TRBJ2-5; 11 bases map to TRBD2. The CDR3 contains 17 residues. Losses at the gene ends were 2 bases for V and 1 base for J; bases not matched to a gene: 7. Germline CDR1 SGDLS, CDR2 YYNGEE. Here the CDR3 reads CASSVGLAAPAQETQYF. The CDR3 DNA reads TGTGCCAGCAGCGTGGGACTAGCGGCACCTGCCCAAGAGACCCAGTACTTC.

This clonotype was counted many times. V usage is TRBV7-9 and J usage is TRBJ1-1; the D is unclear. The CDR3 length is 11 residues. V was trimmed by 4 bases and J by 4 bases, leaving 4 bases between them. Germline CDR1 and CDR2: SEHNR and FQNEAQ (reference sequence). CDR3 nucleotides: TGTGCCAGCAGCTCGACCACTGAAGCTTTCTTT. This codes for CASSSTTEAFF. Full variable domain (rest looked up from reference TRBV7-9 and TRBJ1-1): DTGVSQNPRHKITKRGQNVTFRCDPISEHNRLYWYRQTLGQGPEFLTYFQNEAQLEKSRLLSDRFSAERPKGSFSTLEIQRTEQGDSAMYLCASSSTTEAFFGQGTRLTVV.

The V gene is TRBV29-1, the J gene TRBJ1-5, with D perhaps TRBD1 (6 bases). The CDR3 is 17 amino acids. V lost 6 bases to trimming and J lost 2 bases, with 23 bases between them. CDR1 and CDR2 from the germline V gene are SQVTM and ANQGSEA. The CDR3, as DNA: TGCAGCGTGGAAACCGGGGCAGGGGAGTTAGGCAATCAGCCCCAGCATTTT. Translation gives CSVETGAGELGNQPQHF.

For this clonotype: A much larger clone is a single base away; this may be a read error. V and J are TRBV24-1 and TRBJ2-6; 7 positions match TRBD2. This CDR3 spans 16 amino acids. The junction had 7 bases not matched to a gene; V was cut back by 9 bases and J by 0 bases. CDR1 KGHDR and CDR2 SFDVKD come from the germline V gene. CDR3 region: CATSGRRRSGANVLTF. The CDR3 DNA sequence: TGTGCCACCTCCGGGAGGCGACGCTCTGGGGCCAACGTCCTGACTTTC.

The chain combines TRBV7-6 with TRBJ2-2; 12 bases map to TRBD1. Germline-derived CDR1 and CDR2 are SGHVS and FNYEAQ. V gave up 8 bases and J gave up 5 bases; unmatched junction bases: 12. CDR3 size: 17 residues. The CDR3 DNA reads TGTGCCAGCTCACCGGGGGACAGGGGGCGAGAGACCGGGGAGCTGTTTTTT. Translated, it gives CASSPGDRGRETGELFF. The whole variable domain, filled in from reference TRBV7-6 and TRBJ2-2, reads GAGVSQSPRYKVTKRGQDVALRCDPISGHVSLYWYRQALGQGPEFLTYFNYEAQQDKSGLPNDRFSAERPEGSISTLTIQRTEQRDSAMYRCASSPGDRGRETGELFFGEGSRLTVL.

The chain is built from TRBV2 and TRBJ1-2; 10 bases are shared with TRBD1. J was trimmed by 3 bases and V by 6 bases; bases with no gene match: 10. Germline loops: CDR1 SNHLY, CDR2 FYNNEI. This CDR3 has 16 amino acids. The CDR3, as DNA: TGTGCCAGCAGCGGACTCCGGGACAGGGGCGACTATGGCTACACCTTC. Translation gives CASSGLRDRGDYGYTF.

The V and J genes are TRBV29-1 and TRBJ1-4; D call uncertain. This CDR3 region has 9 residues. Trimming cost V 7 bases and J 5 bases, with 2 bases left between them. Germline CDR1 reads SQVTM; CDR2 reads ANQGSEA. This chain's CDR3 is CSDNEKLFF. DNA for the CDR3: TGCAGCGACAATGAAAAACTGTTTTTT.

The V gene is TRBV20-1, the J gene TRBJ1-1; D may be TRBD1 (6 bases). Trimming shortened V by 4 bases and J by 0 bases, and 15 bases separated the two germline ends. The CDR3 consists of 15 residues. Germline V lookup: CDR1 DFQATT, CDR2 SNEGSKA (reference sequence). CDR3 region: CSATGAGVVNTEAFF. CDR3 nucleotide sequence: TGCAGTGCTACCGGGGCAGGGGTCGTGAACACTGAAGCTTTCTTT.

This clonotype was recorded many times. The J gene is TRBJ2-7, the V gene TRBV7-3, with 8 bases lining up with TRBD1. The CDR3 is made up of 12 amino acids. The germline CDR1 and CDR2 sequences are SGHTA and FQGTGA. With V trimmed by 4 bases and J by 7 bases, 3 bases remained unmatched. The CDR3 coding sequence is TGTGCCAGCAGCTCCTACAGGGGGGAGCAGTACTTC. It specifies CASSSYRGEQYF.

The chain employs TRBV7-9 and TRBJ2-6; TRBD2 agrees at 13 bases. Germline trimming cut 8 bases from V and 0 bases from J; bases unmatched to any gene: 13. CDR3 length: 20 residues. The germline V gene encodes CDR1 SEHNR and CDR2 FQNEAQ (reference sequence). This CDR3 is CASGRITTSGRSSGANVLTF. CDR3 coding DNA: TGTGCCAGCGGCCGGATAACGACTAGCGGGAGGTCCTCTGGGGCCAACGTCCTGACTTTC.

As regards this clonotype: A much larger clone lies a single base off, so this may be a read error. This sequence joins TRBV7-8 and TRBJ1-1, with D unresolved. Trimming removed 1 base at V and 4 bases at J, with 22 bases between. The CDR3 totals 18 residues. Germline assignment: CDR1 SGHVS and CDR2 FQNEAQ. DNA of the CDR3: TGTGCCAGCAGCTTAGGGTCTAATTTGGAGACATTGAGCACTGAAGCTTTCTTT. It encodes CASSLGSNLETLSTEAFF.

Turning to this clonotype: This may come from a read error, since a much larger clone is one base off. The chain employs TRBV29-1 and TRBJ2-7, with a tentative D call TRBD1 (7 bases). The CDR3 has 12 residues. CDR1 and CDR2 from the germline V gene are SQVTM and ANQGSEA. Deletions cut 4 bases from V and 3 bases from J, with 10 bases between. CDR3 coding DNA: TGCAGCGTTGCAGGGGGGCGCTACGAGCAGTACTTC. Translated, it gives CSVAGGRYEQYF.

The chain joins TRBV24-1 to TRBJ2-7; no definite D call. Germline V lookup: CDR1 KGHDR, CDR2 SFDVKD. CDR3 length: 15 residues. Deletions cut 5 bases from V and 3 bases from J, with 16 bases between. CDR3 in amino acids: CATSARVDTRYEQYF. The CDR3 DNA reads as TGTGCCACCAGTGCTAGAGTCGACACGCGCTACGAGCAGTACTTC.

The chain couples TRBV25-1 to TRBJ1-2; TRBD1 matches at 10 bases. Germline V gene data show CDR1 as MGHDK and CDR2 as SYGVNS. This CDR3 contains 15 residues. Trimming cost V 8 bases and J 4 bases; bases outside gene matches: 10. The CDR3 loop is CASSPGQGSVYGYTF. The CDR3 DNA reads as TGTGCCAGCTCACCGGGACAGGGGAGCGTCTATGGCTACACCTTC.

The chain couples TRBV2 to TRBJ2-5, with D perhaps matching TRBD1 (7 bases). This CDR3 has 17 amino acids. In germline, CDR1 is SNHLY, CDR2 FYNNEI. The V gene lost 5 bases and the J gene lost 5 bases, with 24 bases spanning the gap. The CDR3 DNA follows: TGTGCCAGCAGTCCGAGGGTACGCCAGGGGGGCCGGGAGACCCAGTACTTC. Protein sequence: CASSPRVRQGGRETQYF.

This clonotype showed up many times. The chain carries TRBV7-9 and TRBJ1-6; D unresolved. This CDR3 is built from 14 residues. The germline V gene has CDR1 SEHNR and CDR2 FQNEAQ (reference sequence). V was clipped by 4 bases and J by 10 bases, with 14 bases between them. CDR3 residues: CASSSTPVGSPLHF. CDR3 nucleotides: TGTGCCAGCAGCTCGACCCCCGTCGGCTCACCCCTCCACTTT.

This chain uses TRBV2 with TRBJ1-4; 7 bases line up with TRBD1. The CDR3 spans 20 residues. The germline V gene encodes CDR1 SNHLY and CDR2 FYNNEI. J was trimmed by 16 bases and V by 6 bases; bases with no gene match: 35. CDR3 loop: CASRNHDRVTEALTVGFRFF. The CDR3 bases are TGTGCCAGCAGGAACCACGACAGGGTCACTGAAGCGCTTACCGTAGGGTTTAGGTTTTTT.

This clonotype was detected many times. The rearrangement links TRBV9 to TRBJ2-6; TRBD1 is a possible D gene (6 bases). Germline CDR1 SGDLS, CDR2 YYNGEE. The CDR3 runs 15 residues. Deletions cut 4 bases from V and 3 bases from J, with 11 bases between. The CDR3: CASSPQGFGANVLTF. The DNA for the CDR3 is TGTGCCAGCAGCCCACAGGGCTTTGGGGCCAACGTCCTGACTTTC. Full variable domain (outside the CDR3, taken from reference TRBV9 and TRBJ2-6): DSGVTQTPKHLITATGQRVTLRCSPRSGDLSVYWYQQSLDQGLQFLIQYYNGEERAKGNILERFSAQQFPDLHSELNLSSLELGDSALYFCASSPQGFGANVLTFGAGSRLTVL.

A few counts support this clonotype. V and J are TRBV7-2 and TRBJ1-5; no reliable D call. Germline values: CDR1 SGHTA, CDR2 FQGNSA. The CDR3 has 15 residues. Deletions cut 3 bases from V and 0 bases from J, with 9 bases between. Here the CDR3 reads CASSFGENSNQPQHF. The CDR3 nucleotides are TGTGCCAGCAGCTTCGGGGAGAATAGCAATCAGCCCCAGCATTTT.

This clonotype has more than one count but fewer than ten. The rearrangement joins TRBV7-2 to TRBJ2-7, with a weak D call TRBD2 (6 bases). Between the trimmed V and J ends, which lost 1 base and 0 bases, there was a span of 16 bases. Germline V gene lookup returns CDR1 SGHTA and CDR2 FQGNSA. This CDR3 contains 17 residues. CDR3 protein: CASSLGTTYPISYEQYF. CDR3 bases: TGTGCCAGCAGCTTAGGGACTACCTACCCGATCTCCTACGAGCAGTACTTC.

The rearrangement links TRBV2 to TRBJ1-3; TRBD1 agrees at 7 bases. The CDR3 consists of 14 residues. Germline-derived CDR1 and CDR2 are SNHLY and FYNNEI. V dropped 6 bases and J dropped 4; count of bases not matched to a gene: 6. The CDR3 region is CASRATGSGNTIYF. Written as DNA, the CDR3 is TGTGCCAGCAGGGCGACAGGGTCCGGAAACACCATATATTTT. Complete variable domain (other parts from reference TRBV2 and TRBJ1-3): EPEVTQTPSHQVTQMGQEVILRCVPISNHLYFYWYRQILGQKVEFLVSFYNNEISEKSEIFDDQFSVERPDGSNFTLKIRSTKLEDSAMYFCASRATGSGNTIYFGEGSWLTVV.

This clonotype was recorded a few times. V usage is TRBV7-2 and J usage is TRBJ2-7; 7 bases align to TRBD2. Per germline, CDR1 SGHTA and CDR2 FQGNSA. This CDR3 region has 15 residues. With 4 bases clipped from V and 3 bases from J, the junction kept 9 bases outside the gene matches. This chain's CDR3 is CASSSVGGGNYEQYF. CDR3 in DNA: TGTGCCAGCAGCTCGGTGGGCGGGGGAAACTACGAGCAGTACTTC.

J is TRBJ2-2 and V is TRBV25-1, with TRBD1 identical over 7 bases. This CDR3 has 15 residues. The V gene end was trimmed by 8 bases and the J gene end by 0 bases; junction bases not matched to a gene: 6. The germline gives CDR1 MGHDK, CDR2 SYGVNS. The CDR3: CASLLGTANTGELFF. The DNA for the CDR3 is TGTGCCAGCCTCCTCGGGACAGCGAACACCGGGGAGCTGTTTTTT.